This T cell receptor beta chain comes out of a study of cytomegalovirus exposure and HLA in healthy donors (dated by TCRdb to 2016 to 2017). About the investigation overall: A later analysis indicated that the 95 to 150 validation repertoires were generated on the platform also employed for the 720 or so repertoires of the first cohort. The study aimed to test whether cataloging public T cell receptors could reveal signatures of past pathogen exposure. High-throughput TCR immunosequencing, statistical association of individual TCRs with disease status, and machine learning were combined to predict cytomegalovirus infection status. Besides the first cohort of some 670 subjects, a separate validation cohort made up of around 120 different subjects was used. The investigation overall reported the following: In a later analysis, TCRs clustered in the first cohort were found to also tend to co-occur in the 120 or so validation repertoires, with approximately 94% of cluster scores above 0. Most TCR sequences were seen in very few donors, while some public TCRs were found in many individuals. In vitro tests confirmed that a few of the cytomegalovirus-associated TCR beta chains recognize cytomegalovirus antigens. A total of 150 to 200 TCR beta chains were listed by the study as associated with cytomegalovirus. The authors suggested that the approach could potentially be extended to other disease states and immunological phenotypes. In both the original and validation cohorts, the classifier was reported to diagnose cytomegalovirus status with high specificity and sensitivity. The validation cohort had no HLA typing available for a later analysis, so co-occurrence within that cohort was assessed over all 130 or so repertoires.

The library was made by the immunoSEQ multiplex PCR assay. In the original analysis: To diagnose cytomegalovirus status from the catalog of TCR beta chain sequences, a statistical classification framework was built. TCRdb took this table from immuneACCESS and kept in-frame rearrangements with V and J called. Such tables lack part of the clones; where checked against another copy, unresolved V genes explain under half of the gap, and the rest is unexplained. V, J and clone size derive from that table, while D and trimming were established from the DNA sequence. In this sample the table shows about 90,000 clones, almost 85% of which occur a single time. The ten largest clones represent 9.5% to 13% of the sample. As concerns this clone: No cognate antigen has been identified for it. Base qualities are not at hand, and no much larger clone is one base apart.

V drops 6 bases and J drops 4 bases, leaving 13 bases in between. Per the germline V gene, MDHEN is the CDR1 and SYDVKM is the CDR2. The CDR3 goes from the cysteine to the phenylalanine over 13 residues. The sequence is cut down to CDR3 DNA, 39 bases in frame from base 1. The donors belonged to the validation cohort of about 120 subjects, which was separate from the approximately 660-subject first cohort. The rearrangement joined TRBV28 to TRBJ2-7; the D gene is perhaps TRBD2, from 6 matching bases. Input material: PBMCs. The TCR was taken from a woman under 30 in good health and CMV-seropositive. The CDR3 protein sequence reads: CASRGGNTYEQYF. The sequenced DNA: TGTGCCAGCAGGGGGGGAAACACTTACGAGCAGTACTTC.